A single sample is the source of the 17 T cell receptor beta chains below, sequenced in a study of T cells in Graves' hyperthyroidism and ophthalmopathy. RNA transcripts served as the template for amplifying TCR beta CDR3 regions. Researchers ran a first-round RT-PCR on the TCR CDR3 using the HTBI primer set. TCRdb reanalysed the multiplex PCR reads using MiXCR and keeps one entry per CDR3 protein. The sample lists 400,000 or so distinct CDR3 sequences, roughly 15% seen once, with approximately 20% in the top ten. Sample: blood. Receptors originate from a woman aged 55 to 70 with Graves' ophthalmopathy.

This clonotype was seen at least ten times. The chain combines TRBV7-2 with TRBJ2-7; D gene uncertain. Deletions cut 3 bases from V and 8 bases from J, with 8 bases between. This CDR3 is built from 11 residues. Germline V gene data show CDR1 as SGHTA and CDR2 as FQGNSA. The CDR3 is CASSFAAQQYF. Written as DNA, the CDR3 is TGTGCCAGCAGCTTCGCAGCCCAGCAGTACTTC.

This clonotype was seen repeatedly, ten times or more. This rearrangement joins TRBV13 to TRBJ2-7; tentative D call: TRBD2 (5 bases). CDR3 size: 14 residues. V gave up 2 bases and J gave up 0 bases, with 8 bases separating them. From germline, CDR1 is PRHDT and CDR2 FYEKMQ (reference sequence). CDR3 in DNA: TGTGCCAGCAGCTTAAGAGGGATCTCCTACGAGCAGTACTTC. It is translated as CASSLRGISYEQYF.

This clonotype was detected many times. The CDR3: CARNSGQGDRGEQYF. CDR3 nucleotide sequence: TGTGCCAGGAACAGTGGACAGGGGGATCGGGGCGAGCAGTACTTC. V gene TRBV2 combines with J gene TRBJ2-7; 10 nucleotides match TRBD1. The CDR3 consists of 15 residues. The trim removed 9 bases at V and 6 bases at J, leaving 14 bases unmatched. CDR1 SNHLY and CDR2 FYNNEI come from the germline V gene.

This clonotype was detected ten times or more. This rearrangement joins TRBV20-1 to TRBJ2-3; 8 positions match TRBD1. The trim removed 1 base at V and 5 bases at J, leaving 8 bases unmatched. The CDR3 has 15 residues. Per the germline V gene, CDR1 is DFQATT and CDR2 is SNEGSKA (reference sequence). CDR3 nucleotide sequence: TGCAGTGCTAGAGCTCCGACAGGGGTCGGAGATACGCAGTATTTT. Protein product: CSARAPTGVGDTQYF.

The chain uses TRBV28 and TRBJ2-1, with D possibly TRBD2 on 6 matching bases. The CDR3 has 16 residues. From germline, CDR1 is MDHEN and CDR2 SYDVKM. V was trimmed by 6 bases and J by 4 bases, leaving 19 bases between them. The CDR3 loop reads CASSVRDSSPYNEQFF. DNA of the CDR3: TGTGCCAGCAGCGTCCGGGACTCCTCCCCGTACAATGAGCAGTTCTTC.

This clonotype was seen ten or more times. J is TRBJ2-7 and V is TRBV12-3 or TRBV12-4; D may be TRBD1 (6 bases). This CDR3 spans 13 amino acids. V lost 5 bases, J lost 2 bases, and 10 bases lay in between. The CDR3: CASSPDSPYEQYF. The CDR3 DNA is TGTGCCAGCAGTCCGGACAGCCCCTACGAGCAGTACTTC.

The V gene is TRBV9, the J gene TRBJ2-3; TRBD2 is a possible D gene (7 bases). Germline V gives CDR1 SGDLS, CDR2 YYNGEE. The CDR3 is 16 residues long. Trimming removed 0 bases from V and 7 bases from J, with 18 bases in between. The CDR3 is CASSVATTRGTNTQYF. The CDR3 DNA sequence: TGTGCCAGCAGCGTAGCTACGACGCGGGGGACAAATACGCAGTATTTT.

This clonotype turned up a few times. This chain uses TRBV30 with TRBJ1-3; D call uncertain. The CDR3 is 13 residues long. The germline V gene encodes CDR1 GTSNPN and CDR2 SVGIG (reference sequence). With 5 bases removed from V and 1 base from J, the gap between germline ends came to 9 bases. The CDR3 region is CAWQRSSGNTIYF. In nucleotides, the CDR3 is TGTGCCTGGCAACGGAGTTCTGGAAACACCATATATTTT.

CDR3 DNA: TGTGCCAGCAGCTTTATCCTGTACTCCTACGAGCAGTACTTC. Amino acids: CASSFILYSYEQYF. This rearrangement joins TRBV5-6 to TRBJ2-7; D is uncertain. The V end was cut by 2 bases, the J end by 0 bases, with 9 bases between. The V gene's germline CDR1 is SGHDT and CDR2 YYEEEE. There are 14 residues in the CDR3. The complete variable domain, with remaining parts taken from reference TRBV5-6 and TRBJ2-7, reads DAGVTQSPTHLIKTRGQQVTLRCSPKSGHDTVSWYQQALGQGPQFIFQYYEEEERQRGNFPDRFSGHQFPNYSSELNVNALLLGDSALYLCASSFILYSYEQYFGPGTRLTVT.

This clonotype came up a few times. A read error may account for a junction end that differs from germline. CDR3 coding DNA: TGCAATGCTAAGGGGGCGACAGGGAGGCTTTTGGATACGCAGTATTTT. Encoded protein: CNAKGATGRLLDTQYF. V is TRBV20-1 and J is TRBJ2-3, with a weak D call TRBD1 (7 bases). Germline CDR1 is DFQATT and CDR2 is SNEGSKA (reference sequence). CDR3 length: 16 residues.

This clonotype has a count of ten or more. This sequence joins TRBV6-1 and TRBJ2-7, with 7 bases aligning to TRBD1. Trimming took 5 bases from V and 5 from J; bases not matched to a gene: 9. This CDR3 contains 14 residues. The germline gives CDR1 MNHNS, CDR2 SASEGT. This CDR3 is CASSRDRATDEQYF. The CDR3 region has the DNA TGTGCCAGCAGTAGGGACAGAGCAACTGACGAGCAGTACTTC.

Ten or more counts support this clonotype. The chain is built from TRBV3-1 and TRBJ2-1, with 14 bases identical to TRBD2. This CDR3 spans 16 amino acids. Germline V CDR1 and CDR2: LGHDT, YNNKEL (reference sequence). The V segment lost 6 bases and the J segment 9 bases; nucleotides outside the gene matches: 10. CDR3 sequence: CASRRTGTSGRIEQFF. The CDR3 DNA reads TGTGCCAGCAGACGAACCGGGACTAGCGGGAGAATTGAGCAGTTCTTC.

The chain combines TRBV29-1 with TRBJ2-1; TRBD1 matches 8 bases. V was clipped by 6 bases and J by 1 base; unmatched bases: 5. Germline V gene lookup returns CDR1 SQVTM and CDR2 ANQGSEA. There are 14 residues in the CDR3. CDR3 nucleotide sequence: TGCAGCGTCAGGGGGCGAGGATCCTACAATGAGCAGTTCTTC. Encoded protein: CSVRGRGSYNEQFF.

This chain uses TRBV6-1 with TRBJ2-1, with 11 bases matching TRBD2. The CDR3 consists of 16 residues. The J segment lost 7 bases and the V segment lost 6 bases, leaving 11 bases of the junction unmatched. CDR1 and CDR2 (germline): MNHNS, SASEGT. The CDR3 DNA sequence: TGTGCCAGCAGATCTCTTACTAGCGGGGGCCTTAATGAGCAGTTCTTC. This gives the protein CASRSLTSGGLNEQFF.

To note about this clonotype: Just one base apart from a much larger clone, this may be a read error. The chain employs TRBV29-1 and TRBJ2-3; 7 bases agree with TRBD2. Germline V CDR1 and CDR2: SQVTM, ANQGSEA. This CDR3 has 13 amino acids. V shed 3 bases, J shed 4 bases, and the junction held 4 bases outside the gene matches. This CDR3 is CSVEATSADTQYF. The CDR3 region has the DNA TGCAGCGTTGAGGCAACTAGCGCAGATACGCAGTATTTT.

This clonotype has just a few counts. The CDR3 DNA is TGCGCCAGCAGCCAAGACCGTTTTGGAGGCTACACCTTC. Its translation: CASSQDRFGGYTF. The chain employs TRBV4-1 and TRBJ1-2; D not certain. The CDR3 is 13 residues long. Trimming took 0 bases from V and 8 from J, leaving 10 bases between them. Per germline, CDR1 MGHRA and CDR2 YSYEKL.

This clonotype turned up a few times. V is TRBV19 and J is TRBJ2-1, with 11 bases aligning to TRBD2. The CDR3 is 16 residues long. Losses at the gene ends were 3 bases for V and 7 bases for J; bases not matched to a gene: 8. Per the germline V gene, CDR1 is LNHDA and CDR2 is SQIVND (reference sequence). This chain's CDR3 is CASSILTSGRFNEQFF. The CDR3 coding sequence is TGTGCCAGTAGTATCCTAACTAGCGGGAGATTTAATGAGCAGTTCTTC.